This T cell receptor (beta chain) was obtained from a study of blood T cell repertoires in COVID-19. Study at large: From the United States, Italy and Spain came samples of acute and convalescent COVID-19. The cDNA or gDNA used as material had been derived from T cells, B-cell-depleted T cells, or PBMCs.

Source study methods: Counts of nucleated cells, estimated from reference gene primer amplification, were obtained. The method was immunoSEQ multiplex PCR; TCRdb's version includes in-frame clones alone and lacks a portion of them. V and J calls plus clone size are reproduced from that table; the DNA served to infer D and trimming. The profile shows over 100,000 clones, 80% to 90% of them singletons. The material sequenced was peripheral blood. The receptor comes from a man aged 35 to 55 with acute or convalescent COVID-19.

In nucleotides, the CDR3 is TGTGCCAGCAGCTCCTGGGGTGGGACAAGCGGCGCTTTCTTT. This encodes CASSSWGGTSGAFF. The rearrangement links TRBV5-8 to TRBJ1-1; TRBD1 is a possible D gene (6 bases). The germline CDR1 and CDR2 sequences are SGHTS and YDEGEE. The CDR3 loop spans 14 amino acids. V was clipped by 3 bases and J by 11 bases, with 20 bases between them.